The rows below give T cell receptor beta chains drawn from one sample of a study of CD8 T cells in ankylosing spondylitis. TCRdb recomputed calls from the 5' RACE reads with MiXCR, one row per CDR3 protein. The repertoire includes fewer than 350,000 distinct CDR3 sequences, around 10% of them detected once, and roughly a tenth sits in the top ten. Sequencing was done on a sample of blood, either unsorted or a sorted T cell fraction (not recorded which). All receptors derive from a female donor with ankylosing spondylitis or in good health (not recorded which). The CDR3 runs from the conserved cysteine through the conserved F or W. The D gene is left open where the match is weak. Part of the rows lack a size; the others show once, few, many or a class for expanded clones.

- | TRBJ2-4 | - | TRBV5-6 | CAQEGGNIQYF | TGTGCCCAAGAGGGGGGGAACATTCAGTACTTC
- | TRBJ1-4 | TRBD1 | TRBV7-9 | CASSAEDRGLEKLFF | TGTGCCAGCAGCGCGGAGGACAGGGGGCTTGAAAAACTGTTTTTT
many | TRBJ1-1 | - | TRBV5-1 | CASSLGGVDTEAFF | TGCGCCAGCAGCTTGGGGGGCGTTGACACTGAAGCTTTCTTT
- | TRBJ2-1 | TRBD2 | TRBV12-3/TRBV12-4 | CASRSGLGSYNEQFF | TGTGCCAGCAGGTCGGGACTAGGCTCCTACAATGAGCAGTTCTTC
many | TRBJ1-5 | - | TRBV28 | CASIDTGEPQHF | TGTGCCAGCATTGACACCGGGGAGCCCCAGCATTTT
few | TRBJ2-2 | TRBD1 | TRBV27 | CASSLRGDRNTGELFF | TGTGCCAGCAGTTTAAGAGGGGACAGGAACACCGGGGAGCTGTTTTTT
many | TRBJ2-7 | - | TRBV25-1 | CASSDPIGEQYF | TGTGCCAGCAGTGACCCAATAGGCGAGCAGTACTTC
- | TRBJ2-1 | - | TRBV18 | CASSRDASSYNEQFF | TGTGCCAGCTCACGGGACGCGAGCTCCTACAATGAGCAGTTCTTC
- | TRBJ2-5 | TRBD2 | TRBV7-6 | CASSLSGSRETQYF | TGTGCCAGCAGCCTTAGCGGGAGCCGAGAGACCCAGTACTTC
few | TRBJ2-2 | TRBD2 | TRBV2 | CASGGGLNTGELFF | TGTGCCAGCGGCGGGGGTCTCAACACCGGGGAGCTGTTTTTT
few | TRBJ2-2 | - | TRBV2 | CASSVLPHNTGELFF | TGTGCCAGCAGTGTCCTCCCACATAACACCGGGGAGCTGTTTTTT
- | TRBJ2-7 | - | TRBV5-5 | CASSLEGFYEQYF | TGTGCCAGCAGCTTGGAGGGCTTCTACGAGCAGTACTTC
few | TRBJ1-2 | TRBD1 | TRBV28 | CASSGTGGYGYTF | TGTGCCAGCAGCGGGACAGGGGGCTATGGCTACACCTTC
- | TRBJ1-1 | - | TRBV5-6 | CASSWRGSPNTEAFF | TGTGCCAGCAGCTGGCGCGGGAGCCCGAACACTGAAGCTTTCTTT
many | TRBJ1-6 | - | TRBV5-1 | CASSSDRDGHNSPLHF | TGCGCCAGCAGCTCCGACCGGGACGGACATAATTCACCCCTCCACTTT
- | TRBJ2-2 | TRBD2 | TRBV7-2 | CASSLGGLAAGELFF | TGTGCCAGCAGCTTAGGCGGACTAGCGGCCGGGGAGCTGTTTTTT
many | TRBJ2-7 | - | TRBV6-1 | CASSEDRNSYEQYF | TGTGCCAGCAGTGAAGACAGGAACTCCTACGAGCAGTACTTC
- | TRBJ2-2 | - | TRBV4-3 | CASSQESSVSAGELFF | TGCGCCAGCAGCCAAGAATCTAGCGTAAGCGCCGGGGAGCTGTTTTTT
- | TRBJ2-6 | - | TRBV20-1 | CSARADRWGANVLTF | TGCAGTGCTAGAGCGGACAGATGGGGGGCCAACGTCCTGACTTTC
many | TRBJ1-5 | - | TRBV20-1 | CSARGGPSQPQHF | TGCAGTGCTAGAGGGGGGCCTAGCCAGCCCCAGCATTTT
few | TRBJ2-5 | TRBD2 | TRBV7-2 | CASSLVGGRDQYF | TGTGCCAGCAGCTTAGTCGGCGGGAGAGACCAGTACTTC
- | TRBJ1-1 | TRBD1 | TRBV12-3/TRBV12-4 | CASSLGQGGDTEAFF | TGTGCCAGCAGTTTAGGACAGGGGGGGGACACTGAAGCTTTCTTT
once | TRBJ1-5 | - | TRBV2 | CASSPRVRIGQPQHF | TGTGCCAGCAGCCCAAGGGTGAGGATCGGTCAGCCCCAGCATTTT
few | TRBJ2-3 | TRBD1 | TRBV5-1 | CASSLRPGGGDTQYF | TGCGCCAGCAGCTTGAGGCCAGGGGGCGGCGATACGCAGTATTTT
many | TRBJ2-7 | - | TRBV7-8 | CASRGKDYPSYEQYF | TGTGCCAGCAGGGGTAAGGACTACCCTTCCTACGAGCAGTACTTC
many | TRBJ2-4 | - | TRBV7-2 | CASSHTSLHIQYF | TGTGCCAGCAGCCATACTAGTCTCCACATTCAGTACTTC
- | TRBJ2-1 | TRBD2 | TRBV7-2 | CASSQGLAGDQHEQFF | TGTGCCAGCAGCCAGGGACTAGCGGGAGATCAACATGAGCAGTTCTTC
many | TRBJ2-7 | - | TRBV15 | CATSRQEGYSYEQYF | TGTGCCACCAGCAGACAGGAAGGTTACTCCTACGAGCAGTACTTC
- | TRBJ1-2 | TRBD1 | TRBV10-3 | CAISDMTGVLANYGYTF | TGTGCCATCAGTGATATGACAGGGGTACTAGCTAACTATGGCTACACCTTC
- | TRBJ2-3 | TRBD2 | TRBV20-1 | CSARVISSGRAADTQYF | TGCAGTGCTAGAGTTATCTCCAGCGGGAGGGCAGCAGATACGCAGTATTTT
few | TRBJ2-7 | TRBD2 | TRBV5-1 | CASSSRTSVYEQYF | TGCGCCAGCAGCTCCCGGACTAGCGTCTACGAGCAGTACTTC
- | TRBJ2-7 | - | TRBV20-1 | CSASLKASYEQYF | TGCAGTGCTAGTTTGAAGGCCTCCTACGAGCAGTACTTC
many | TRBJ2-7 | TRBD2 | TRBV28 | CASGLANNYEQYF | TGTGCCAGCGGACTAGCGAATAACTACGAGCAGTACTTC
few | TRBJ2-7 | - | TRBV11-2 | CASSLTLALTPEQYF | TGTGCCAGCAGCTTAACGCTCGCCCTAACCCCCGAGCAGTACTTC
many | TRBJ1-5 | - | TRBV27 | CASRGAGDISNQPQHF | TGTGCCAGCAGGGGGGCGGGAGACATCAGCAATCAGCCCCAGCATTTT
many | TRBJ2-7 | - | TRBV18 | CASSPDSGLYEQYF | TGTGCCAGCTCACCCGACAGTGGTCTCTACGAGCAGTACTTC
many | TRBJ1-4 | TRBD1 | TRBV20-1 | CSPGQGNEKLFF | TGCAGTCCCGGACAGGGGAATGAAAAACTGTTTTTT
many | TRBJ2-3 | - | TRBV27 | CASSLLVAGSGTQYF | TGTGCCAGCAGTTTACTCGTGGCGGGCTCCGGTACGCAGTATTTT
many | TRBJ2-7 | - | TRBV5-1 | CASSLFLAYEQYF | TGCGCCAGCAGCTTGTTCCTGGCCTACGAGCAGTACTTC
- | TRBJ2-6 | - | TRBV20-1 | CSAFPQGPTNVLTF | TGCAGTGCTTTCCCACAGGGTCCAACCAACGTCCTGACTTTC
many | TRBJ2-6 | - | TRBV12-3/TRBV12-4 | CASSSRQAGANVLTF | TGTGCCAGCAGTTCACGTCAGGCTGGGGCCAACGTCCTGACTTTC
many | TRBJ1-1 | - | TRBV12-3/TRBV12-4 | CASRVTQRTEAFF | TGTGCCAGCAGGGTAACCCAAAGGACTGAAGCTTTCTTT
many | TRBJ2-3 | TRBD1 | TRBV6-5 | CASSNQQGSRTDTQYF | TGTGCCAGCAGTAACCAACAGGGGTCTCGCACAGATACGCAGTATTTT
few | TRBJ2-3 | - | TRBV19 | CASSSGMTDTQYF | TGTGCCAGTAGTAGCGGGATGACAGATACGCAGTATTTT
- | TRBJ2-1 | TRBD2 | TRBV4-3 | CASSQEGLAGVNEQFF | TGCGCCAGCAGCCAAGAGGGACTAGCGGGAGTCAATGAGCAGTTCTTC
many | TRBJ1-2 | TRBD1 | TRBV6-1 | CASSLGQHINYGYTF | TGTGCCAGCAGCTTGGGACAGCATATTAACTATGGCTACACCTTC
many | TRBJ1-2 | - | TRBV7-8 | CASSLVWRDGYTF | TGTGCCAGCAGCTTAGTTTGGAGGGACGGCTACACCTTC
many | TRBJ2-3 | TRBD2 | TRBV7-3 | CASSYQRGRTDTQYF | TGTGCCAGCAGCTATCAGCGGGGACGCACAGATACGCAGTATTTT
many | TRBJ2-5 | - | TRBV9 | CASSRGEETQYF | TGTGCCAGCAGCCGAGGGGAAGAGACCCAGTACTTC
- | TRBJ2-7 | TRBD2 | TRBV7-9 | CASSKLAGGSYEQYF | TGTGCCAGCAGCAAACTAGCGGGAGGGTCCTACGAGCAGTACTTC
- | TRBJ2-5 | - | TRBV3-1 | CASSQFATKGETQYF | TGTGCCAGCAGCCAGTTTGCCACGAAGGGCGAGACCCAGTACTTC